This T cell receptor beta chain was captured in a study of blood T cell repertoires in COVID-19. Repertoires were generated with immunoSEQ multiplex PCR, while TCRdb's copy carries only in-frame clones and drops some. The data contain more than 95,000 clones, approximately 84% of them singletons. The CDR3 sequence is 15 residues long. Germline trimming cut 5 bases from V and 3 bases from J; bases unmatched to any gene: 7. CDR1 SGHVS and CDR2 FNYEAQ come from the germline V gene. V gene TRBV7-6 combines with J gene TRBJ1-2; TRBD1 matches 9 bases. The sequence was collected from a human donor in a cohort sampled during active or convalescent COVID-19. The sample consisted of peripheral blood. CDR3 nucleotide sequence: TGTGCCAGCAGCCCCCGAGACAGGGGGGACTATGGCTACACCTTC. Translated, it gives CASSPRDRGDYGYTF.